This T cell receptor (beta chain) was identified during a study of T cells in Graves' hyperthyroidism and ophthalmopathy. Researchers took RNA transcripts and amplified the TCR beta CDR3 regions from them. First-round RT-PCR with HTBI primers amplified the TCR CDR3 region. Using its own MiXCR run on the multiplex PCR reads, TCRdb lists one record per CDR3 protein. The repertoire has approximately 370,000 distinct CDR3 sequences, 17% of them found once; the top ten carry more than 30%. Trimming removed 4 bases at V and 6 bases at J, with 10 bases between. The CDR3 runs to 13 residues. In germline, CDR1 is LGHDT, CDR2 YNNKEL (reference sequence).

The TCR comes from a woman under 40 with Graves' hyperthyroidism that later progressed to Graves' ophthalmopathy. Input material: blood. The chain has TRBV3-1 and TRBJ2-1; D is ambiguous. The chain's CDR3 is CASSPASGNEQFF. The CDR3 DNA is TGTGCCAGCAGCCCCGCCTCCGGCAATGAGCAGTTCTTC.